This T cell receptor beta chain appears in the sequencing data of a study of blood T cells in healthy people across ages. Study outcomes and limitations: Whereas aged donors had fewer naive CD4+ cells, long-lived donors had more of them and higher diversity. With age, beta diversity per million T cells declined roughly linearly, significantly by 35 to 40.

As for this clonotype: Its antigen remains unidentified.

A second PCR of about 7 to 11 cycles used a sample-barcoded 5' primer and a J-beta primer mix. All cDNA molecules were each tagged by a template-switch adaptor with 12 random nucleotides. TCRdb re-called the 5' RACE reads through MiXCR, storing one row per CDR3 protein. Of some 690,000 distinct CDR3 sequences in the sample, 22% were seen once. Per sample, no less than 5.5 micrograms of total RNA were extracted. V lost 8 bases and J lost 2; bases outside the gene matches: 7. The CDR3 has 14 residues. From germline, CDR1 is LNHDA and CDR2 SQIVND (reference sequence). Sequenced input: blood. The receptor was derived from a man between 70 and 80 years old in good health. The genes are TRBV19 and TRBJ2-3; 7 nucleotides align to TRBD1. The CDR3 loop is CASREQGFTDTQYF. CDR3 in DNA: TGTGCCAGTCGGGAACAGGGGTTCACAGATACGCAGTATTTT.